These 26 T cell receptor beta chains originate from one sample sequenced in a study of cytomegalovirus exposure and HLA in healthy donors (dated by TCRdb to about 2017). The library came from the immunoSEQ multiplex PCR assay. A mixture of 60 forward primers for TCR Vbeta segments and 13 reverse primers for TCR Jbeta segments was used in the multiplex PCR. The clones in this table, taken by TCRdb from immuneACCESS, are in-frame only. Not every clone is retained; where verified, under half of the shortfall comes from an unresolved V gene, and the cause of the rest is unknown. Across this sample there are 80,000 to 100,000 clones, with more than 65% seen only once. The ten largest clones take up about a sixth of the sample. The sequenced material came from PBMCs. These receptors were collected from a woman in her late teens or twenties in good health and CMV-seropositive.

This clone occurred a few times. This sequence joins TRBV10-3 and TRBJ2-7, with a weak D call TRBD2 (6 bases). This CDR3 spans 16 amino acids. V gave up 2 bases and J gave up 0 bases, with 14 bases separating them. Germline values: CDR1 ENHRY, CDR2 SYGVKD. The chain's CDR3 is CAISEGPGEGSYEQYF. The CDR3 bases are TGTGCCATCAGTGAGGGTCCGGGAGAGGGCTCCTACGAGCAGTACTTC.

This CDR3 reads CASSLGGTSGETQYF. CDR3 bases: TGTGCCAGCAGCTTGGGGGGGACCAGCGGGGAGACCCAGTACTTC. This chain links TRBV7-8 with TRBJ2-5, with 7 bases identical to TRBD2. V gave up 3 bases and J gave up 5 bases; unmatched junction bases: 9. This CDR3 region has 15 residues. The V gene's germline CDR1 is SGHVS and CDR2 FQNEAQ.

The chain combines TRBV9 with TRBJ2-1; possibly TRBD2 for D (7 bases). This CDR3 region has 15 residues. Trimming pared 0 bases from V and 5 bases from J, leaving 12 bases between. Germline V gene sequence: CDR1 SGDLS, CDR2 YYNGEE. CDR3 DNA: TGTGCCAGCAGCGTAGAACGGCGGGGGCACAATGAGCAGTTCTTC. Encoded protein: CASSVERRGHNEQFF.

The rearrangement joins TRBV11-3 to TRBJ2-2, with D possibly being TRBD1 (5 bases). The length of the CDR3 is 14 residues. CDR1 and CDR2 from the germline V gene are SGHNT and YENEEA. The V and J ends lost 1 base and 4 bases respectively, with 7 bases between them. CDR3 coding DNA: TGTGCCAGCAGCTTAGGGACATCCACCGGGGAGCTGTTTTTT. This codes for CASSLGTSTGELFF. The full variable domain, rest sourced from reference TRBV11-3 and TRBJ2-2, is EAGVVQSPRYKIIEKKQPVAFWCNPISGHNTLYWYLQNLGQGPELLIRYENEEAVDDSQLPKDRFSAERLKGVDSTLKIQPAELGDSAVYLCASSLGTSTGELFFGEGSRLTVL.

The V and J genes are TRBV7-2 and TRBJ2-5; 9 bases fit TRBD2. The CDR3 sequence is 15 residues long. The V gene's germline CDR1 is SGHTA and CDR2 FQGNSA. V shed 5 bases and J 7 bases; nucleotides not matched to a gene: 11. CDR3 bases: TGTGCCAGCAGCGATAGCGGGGGCGCCGCCGGGACCCAGTACTTC. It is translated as CASSDSGGAAGTQYF.

In DNA, the CDR3 is TGTGCCAGCAGTAAGAGACAGGTGCACTCCTACGAGCAGTACTTC. Amino acid sequence: CASSKRQVHSYEQYF. The rearrangement links TRBV6-1 to TRBJ2-7; weak D call: TRBD1 (6 bases). V gave up 5 bases and J gave up 0 bases, with 14 bases separating them. Germline V gives CDR1 MNHNS, CDR2 SASEGT. The CDR3 has 15 residues.

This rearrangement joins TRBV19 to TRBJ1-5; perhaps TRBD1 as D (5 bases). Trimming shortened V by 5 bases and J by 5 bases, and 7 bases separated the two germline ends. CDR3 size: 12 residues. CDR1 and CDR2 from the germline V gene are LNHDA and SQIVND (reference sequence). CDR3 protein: CASSQGYQPQHF. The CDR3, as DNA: TGTGCCAGTAGTCAGGGCTATCAGCCCCAGCATTTT.

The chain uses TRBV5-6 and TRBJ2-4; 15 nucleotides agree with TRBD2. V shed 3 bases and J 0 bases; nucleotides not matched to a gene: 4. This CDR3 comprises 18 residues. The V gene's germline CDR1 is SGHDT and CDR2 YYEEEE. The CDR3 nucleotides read TGTGCCAGCAGCTCGGGACTAGCGGGAGGCCTAGCCAAAAACATTCAGTACTTC. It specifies CASSSGLAGGLAKNIQYF.

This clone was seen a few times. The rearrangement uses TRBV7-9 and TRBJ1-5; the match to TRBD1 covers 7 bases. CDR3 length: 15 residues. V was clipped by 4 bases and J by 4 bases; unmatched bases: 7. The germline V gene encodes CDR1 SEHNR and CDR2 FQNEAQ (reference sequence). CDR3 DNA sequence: TGTGCCAGCAGCTCAGGGACAGTGTATAATCAGCCCCAGCATTTT. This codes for CASSSGTVYNQPQHF.

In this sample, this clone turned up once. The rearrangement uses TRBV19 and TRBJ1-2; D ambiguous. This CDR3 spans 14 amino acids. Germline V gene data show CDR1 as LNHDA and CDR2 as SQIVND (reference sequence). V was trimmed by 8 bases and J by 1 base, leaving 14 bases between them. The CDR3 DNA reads TGTGCCAGTTCTAAACTGCCTGATAACTATGGCTACACCTTC. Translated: CASSKLPDNYGYTF.

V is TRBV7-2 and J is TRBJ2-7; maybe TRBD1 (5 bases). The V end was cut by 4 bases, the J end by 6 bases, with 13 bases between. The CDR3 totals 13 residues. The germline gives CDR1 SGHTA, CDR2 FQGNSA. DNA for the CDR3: TGTGCCAGCAGCTCAGGGCCGGGCGTCGAGCAGTACTTC. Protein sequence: CASSSGPGVEQYF.

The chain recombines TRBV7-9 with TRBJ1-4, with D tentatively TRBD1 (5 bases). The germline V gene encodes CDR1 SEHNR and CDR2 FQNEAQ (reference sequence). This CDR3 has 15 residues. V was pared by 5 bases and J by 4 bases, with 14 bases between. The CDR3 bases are TGTGCCAGCAGCCCAGGGTCACAAGTTAATGAAAAACTGTTTTTT. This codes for CASSPGSQVNEKLFF.

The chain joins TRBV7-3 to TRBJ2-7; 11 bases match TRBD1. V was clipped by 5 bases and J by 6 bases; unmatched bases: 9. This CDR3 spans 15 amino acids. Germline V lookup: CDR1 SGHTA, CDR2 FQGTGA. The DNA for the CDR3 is TGTGCCAGCAGCCGCGGGGGTGGGACAGGGGGCGAGCAGTACTTC. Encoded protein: CASSRGGGTGGEQYF.

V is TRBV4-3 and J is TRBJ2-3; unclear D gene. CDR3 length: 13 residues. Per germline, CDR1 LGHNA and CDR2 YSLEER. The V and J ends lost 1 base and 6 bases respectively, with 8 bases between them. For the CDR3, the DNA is TGCGCCAGCAGCCAAGCAGGCCCTGATACGCAGTATTTT. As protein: CASSQAGPDTQYF.

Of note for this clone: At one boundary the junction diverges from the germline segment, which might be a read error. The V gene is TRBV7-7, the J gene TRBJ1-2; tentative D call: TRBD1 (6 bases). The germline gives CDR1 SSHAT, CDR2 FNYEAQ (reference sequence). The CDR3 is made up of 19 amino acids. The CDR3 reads CASSTNLGVGGRGNYGYTF. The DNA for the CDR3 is TGTGCTAGCAGCACCAATTTGGGGGTGGGGGGGCGCGGTAACTATGGCTACACCTTC.

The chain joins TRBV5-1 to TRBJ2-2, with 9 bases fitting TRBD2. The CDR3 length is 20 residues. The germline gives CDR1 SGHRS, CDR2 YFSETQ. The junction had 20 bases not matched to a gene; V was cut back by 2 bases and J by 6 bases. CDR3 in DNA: TGCGCCAGCAGCTTCGCGCTCTCCGCGGGGGGGCCTCTGGTTTCCGGGGAGCTGTTTTTT. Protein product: CASSFALSAGGPLVSGELFF.

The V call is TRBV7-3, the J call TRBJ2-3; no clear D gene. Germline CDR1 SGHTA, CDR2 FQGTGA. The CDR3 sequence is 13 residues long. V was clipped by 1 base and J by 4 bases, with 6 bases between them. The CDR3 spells CASSLIGADTQYF. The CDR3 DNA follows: TGTGCCAGCAGCTTAATCGGAGCAGATACGCAGTATTTT.

The CDR3: CASSYPLRKLAKNIQYF. In DNA form, the CDR3 reads TGTGCCAGCAGCTATCCCCTAAGAAAATTAGCCAAAAACATTCAGTACTTC. The chain employs TRBV21-1 and TRBJ2-4; the D call of TRBD2 is as the table states it, not checked on the DNA. TRBV21-1 is reported as a pseudogene. The CDR3 spans 17 residues.

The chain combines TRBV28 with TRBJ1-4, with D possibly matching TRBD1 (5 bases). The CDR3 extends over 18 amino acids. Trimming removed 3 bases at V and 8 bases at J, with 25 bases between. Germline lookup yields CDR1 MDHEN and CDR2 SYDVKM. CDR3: CASSFIVRGGRRVEKLFF. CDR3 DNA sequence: TGTGCCAGCAGTTTTATTGTCCGGGGGGGACGTCGGGTCGAAAAACTGTTTTTT.

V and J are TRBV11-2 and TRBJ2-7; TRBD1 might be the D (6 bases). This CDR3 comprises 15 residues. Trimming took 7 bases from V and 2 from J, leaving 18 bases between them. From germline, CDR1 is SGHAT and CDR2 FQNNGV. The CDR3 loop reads CASTGTSGFTYEQYF. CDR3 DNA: TGTGCCAGCACCGGGACAAGCGGATTTACCTACGAGCAGTACTTC.

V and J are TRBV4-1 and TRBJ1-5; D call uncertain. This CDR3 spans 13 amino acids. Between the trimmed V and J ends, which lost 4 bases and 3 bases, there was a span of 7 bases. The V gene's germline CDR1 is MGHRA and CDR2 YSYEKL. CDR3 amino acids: CASSPGYNQPQHF. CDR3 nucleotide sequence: TGCGCCAGCAGCCCGGGGTACAATCAGCCCCAGCATTTT.

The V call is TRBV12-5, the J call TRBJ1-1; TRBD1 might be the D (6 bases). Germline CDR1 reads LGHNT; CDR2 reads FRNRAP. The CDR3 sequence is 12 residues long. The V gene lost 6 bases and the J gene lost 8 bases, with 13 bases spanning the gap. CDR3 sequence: CASGLLGQEAFF. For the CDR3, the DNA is TGTGCTAGTGGCCTTTTAGGACAGGAAGCTTTCTTT.

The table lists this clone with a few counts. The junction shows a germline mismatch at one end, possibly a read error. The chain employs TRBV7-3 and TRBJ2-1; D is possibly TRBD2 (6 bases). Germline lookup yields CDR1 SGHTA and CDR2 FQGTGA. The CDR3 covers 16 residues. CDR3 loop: CASSLTRRGSHNEQFF. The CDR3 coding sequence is TGTGCCAGCAGCTTAACGAGGAGGGGCTCCCACAATGAGCAGTTCTTC.

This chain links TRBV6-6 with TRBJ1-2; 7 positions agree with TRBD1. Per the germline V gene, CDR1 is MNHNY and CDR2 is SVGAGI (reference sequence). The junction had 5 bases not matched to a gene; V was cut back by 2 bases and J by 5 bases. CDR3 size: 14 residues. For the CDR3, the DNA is TGTGCCAGCAGTTACGGGGGGACAGCTTATGGCTACACCTTC. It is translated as CASSYGGTAYGYTF.

As DNA, the CDR3 is TGTGCCAGCAGTGAACCCGGCACCATATATTTT. It specifies CASSEPGTIYF. The rearrangement links TRBV2 to TRBJ1-3; D remains ambiguous. Trimming shortened V by 2 bases and J by 9 bases, and 5 bases separated the two germline ends. The CDR3 length is 11 residues. Germline V gene lookup returns CDR1 SNHLY and CDR2 FYNNEI.

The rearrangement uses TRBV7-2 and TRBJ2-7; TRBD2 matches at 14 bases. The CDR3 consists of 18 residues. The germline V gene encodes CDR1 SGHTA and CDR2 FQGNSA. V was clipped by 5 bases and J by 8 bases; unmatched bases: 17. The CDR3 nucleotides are TGTGCCAGCAGCCCTAGCCTGACTAGCGGGAGGGCCAGGAACCAGCAGTACTTC. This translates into CASSPSLTSGRARNQQYF.